This T cell receptor beta chain was found in a study of cytomegalovirus exposure and HLA in healthy donors. For the study at large: In a previous analysis, some 120 million unique TCR beta sequences were found from 150 million to 200 million T cells. Among the roughly 400 genotyped donors, approximately 80% were placed in the Caucasian-associated ancestry cluster.

Germline V lookup: CDR1 MNHEY, CDR2 SMNVEV (reference sequence). The CDR3 comprises 14 residues, both ends counted. This clone was seen a single time. Its antigen remains unknown. Because the CDR3's place on the DNA is in doubt, the DNA is left out and the CDR3 is given as listed by TCRdb. Findings of the study overall: Analyses of presence/absence relied on an assumption of roughly uniform sequencing depth across donors.

Both 60 Vbeta primers and 13 Jbeta primers went into the PCR. Sequenced by immunoSEQ multiplex PCR; TCRdb stores in-frame clones only, minus some. This table has under 200,000 clones, over 80% appearing once. Sequenced input: PBMCs. The gene calls are TRBV27 and TRBJ2-1; the D call of TRBD2 is as the table states it, not checked on the DNA. The TCR comes from a male donor in good health and CMV-seropositive. The CDR3 loop is CASSSGERGNEQFF.